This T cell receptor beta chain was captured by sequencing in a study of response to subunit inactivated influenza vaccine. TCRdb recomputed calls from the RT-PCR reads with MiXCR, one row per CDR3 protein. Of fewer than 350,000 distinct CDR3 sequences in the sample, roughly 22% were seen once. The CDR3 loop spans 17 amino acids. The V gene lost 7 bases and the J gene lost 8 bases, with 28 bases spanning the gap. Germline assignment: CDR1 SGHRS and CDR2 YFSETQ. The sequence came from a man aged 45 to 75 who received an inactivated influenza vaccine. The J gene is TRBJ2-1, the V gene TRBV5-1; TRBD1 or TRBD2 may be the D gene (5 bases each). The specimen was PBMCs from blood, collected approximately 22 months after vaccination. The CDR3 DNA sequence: TGCGCCAGCCACCCAGGGACGGCGAAAACATCCAGTCATGAGCAGTTCTTC. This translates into CASHPGTAKTSSHEQFF.